The text below deals with one TCR beta chain. What this receptor recognizes is not known. The input lacks base qualities; no much larger clone sits a single base away. The sample comes from a study of glioma-infiltrating T cells (dated by TCRdb to the mid-2010s). Regarding the complete study: Glioma tissue, non-neoplastic brain tissue and matched peripheral blood mononuclear cells were used as sources from which TCR alpha- and beta-chain repertoires were sequenced. The paired cohort was made up of three low-grade glioma patients, several primary glioblastoma patients and three non-glioma patients who contributed non-neoplastic brain tissue. To measure how far tissue and blood T-cell populations diverged, each tissue-infiltrating repertoire was compared against the peripheral blood repertoire of the same patient.

The trim is 6 bases for V and 1 base for J, with a gap of 16 bases between the germline ends. The CDR3 numbers 15 residues from cysteine through phenylalanine. The retained sequence is limited to the CDR3, 45 bases, with the frame set at the first base. According to the germline V gene (reference sequence), CDR1 reads SGHNT and CDR2 reads YYREEE. The iRepertoire nested amplicon-rescue multiplex PCR (arm-PCR) platform was used to amplify TCR alpha and beta CDR3 regions from RNA. The input for one-step reverse transcription and amplification was about 85-400 ng of tissue mRNA or PBMC total RNA. Following bead purification, Illumina adapters were added by a secondary multiplex PCR, and the libraries were gel-purified between 200 and 400 bp. Libraries carried internal 6-nucleotide barcodes used for demultiplexing. Libraries were sequenced on an Illumina MiSeq with 2x220 or 2x250 nucleotide paired-end reads. Processing in the source paper ran as follows. Paired reads were merged using FLASH 1.2.11 and aligned with BWA-MEM to the GRCh37 human genome, and TRA and TRB reads were then extracted. V and J assignment used an IMGT-derived reference of cassette sequences and CDR3 motifs that included pseudogenes. Reads were translated in three frames, and productive CDR3s were defined as those with a C...FGXG motif and no stop codons. Clonotypes were defined as unique combinations of V-J cassette pair and CDR3 amino acid sequence. Reads were filtered by Hamming distance, thresholded by each sample's sequence error rate in mapped regions. Starting from the raw public reads, TCRdb applied fastp trimming at Q25, assembled clones with MiXCR and retained in-frame beta chains. Every entry covers one CDR3 protein and lists the most common genes and DNA from its rows. What appears here as the V and J calls and clone size reflects TCRdb's work, not the paper's. Recorded for this sample are about 89,000 distinct CDR3 sequences; 23% of them occurred a single time. The top ten clonotypes cover more than 6.5% of the sample.

The research as a whole found: VJ-independent divergence between tissue and blood was lower than expected in non-neoplastic patients but higher than expected in all gliomas, particularly low-grade gliomas. Very few CDR3 sequences were found to be shared between tissue and blood, and this scarcity was attributed to high CDR3 diversity and limited sampling. Small numbers underpinned the group comparisons: 7 to 9 glioblastoma patients, three low-grade glioma patients and three non-neoplastic patients.

The sample comprised glioma tissue, nonneoplastic brain tissue, or PBMCs (not recorded which). The clonotype comes from a human donor with low-grade glioma or glioblastoma, undergoing nonglioma brain surgery, or in good health (not recorded which). The chain is assembled from TRBV5-4 and TRBJ1-1; 6 matching bases give a weak D call of TRBD1. The sequenced DNA: TGTGCCAGCAACTCCGGGACATCTCCGAACACTGAAGCTTTCTTT. Translated, it gives CASNSGTSPNTEAFF.